The next 29 T cell receptor beta chains were all read from a single sample in a study of blood T cell repertoires in COVID-19. Produced via immunoSEQ multiplex PCR; TCRdb's table is partial and in-frame only. The sample holds about 260,000 clones, approximately 86% seen once. Sequences were obtained from peripheral blood. The receptors shown here come from a man aged 40-55 years with active or convalescent COVID-19.

CDR3 coding DNA: TGCAGCGTTGAAAAAACCCTTGGCGGGATAGGGTTTAATGAGCAGTTCTTC. This gives the protein CSVEKTLGGIGFNEQFF. This chain joins TRBV29-1 and TRBJ2-1, with D possibly matching TRBD2 (6 bases). There are 17 residues in the CDR3. V was cut by 2 bases and J by 7 bases, with 24 bases left in between. Looked up from germline, CDR1 is SQVTM and CDR2 is ANQGSEA.

The genes are TRBV7-3 and TRBJ1-2; maybe TRBD1 (6 bases). Trimming left V 2 bases short and J 2 bases short, with 12 bases between. This CDR3 has 15 residues. Germline CDR1 and CDR2: SGHTA and FQGTGA. The CDR3 is CASSLGQGMNYGYTF. CDR3 nucleotide sequence: TGTGCCAGCAGCTTAGGGCAGGGGATGAACTATGGCTACACCTTC.

The chain links TRBV13 to TRBJ1-4; 10 bases fit TRBD1. The CDR3 covers 14 residues. V lost 6 bases to trimming and J lost 6 bases; unmatched junction nucleotides: 4. Per germline, CDR1 PRHDT and CDR2 FYEKMQ (reference sequence). CDR3 residues: CASSGGTGDEKLFF. CDR3 nucleotide sequence: TGTGCCAGCAGTGGAGGGACAGGGGATGAAAAACTGTTTTTT. The whole variable domain, filled in from reference TRBV13 and TRBJ1-4, reads AAGVIQSPRHLIKEKRETATLKCYPIPRHDTVYWYQQGPGQDPQFLISFYEKMQSDKGSIPDRFSAQQFSDYHSELNMSSLELGDSALYFCASSGGTGDEKLFFGSGTQLSVL.

This chain connects TRBV24-1 to TRBJ2-3, with 10 bases identical to TRBD1. This CDR3 is built from 15 residues. Trimming at V came to 3 bases and at J to 6 bases, leaving 5 bases not matched to a gene. Germline values: CDR1 KGHDR, CDR2 SFDVKD. In DNA, the CDR3 is TGTGCCACCAGTGATGTCGGGACAGGGGCGGATACGCAGTATTTT. Translation gives CATSDVGTGADTQYF.

The V call is TRBV19, the J call TRBJ1-4, with unresolved D. Trimming shortened V by 2 bases and J by 6 bases, and 10 bases separated the two germline ends. The CDR3 spans 14 residues. The germline V gene encodes CDR1 LNHDA and CDR2 SQIVND (reference sequence). The CDR3 DNA reads TGTGCCAGTAGTATACTGTTATTTGATGAAAAACTGTTTTTT. The encoded protein is CASSILLFDEKLFF.

The chain uses TRBV5-5 and TRBJ2-2, with 11 bases aligning to TRBD2. Germline V gene sequence: CDR1 SGHKS, CDR2 YYEKEE (reference sequence). The V gene end was trimmed by 3 bases and the J gene end by 3 bases; junction bases not matched to a gene: 7. The CDR3 has 17 amino acids. The CDR3 reads CASSWGRGLADTGELFF. CDR3 DNA: TGTGCCAGCAGCTGGGGCCGGGGACTAGCGGACACCGGGGAGCTGTTTTTT. The full variable domain, its missing parts supplied by reference TRBV5-5 and TRBJ2-2, is DAGVTQSPTHLIKTRGQQVTLRCSPISGHKSVSWYQQVLGQGPQFIFQYYEKEERGRGNFPDRFSARQFPNYSSELNVNALLLGDSALYLCASSWGRGLADTGELFFGEGSRLTVL.

The chain recombines TRBV18 with TRBJ2-5, with 10 nucleotides matching TRBD2. The CDR3 spans 15 residues. Germline loops: CDR1 KGHSH, CDR2 LQKENI. V was clipped by 1 base and J by 5 bases; unmatched bases: 4. As DNA, the CDR3 is TGTGCCAGCTCACCACAAGCGGGAGGGCATGAGACCCAGTACTTC. The encoded protein is CASSPQAGGHETQYF.

This chain uses TRBV5-1 with TRBJ2-7, with TRBD2 identical over 8 bases. V shed 2 bases and J 2 bases; nucleotides not matched to a gene: 6. This CDR3 comprises 15 residues. In germline, CDR1 is SGHRS, CDR2 YFSETQ. The DNA of the CDR3 is TGCGCCAGCAGCTTCGGGGGGGCTGGTACCTACGAGCAGTACTTC. Protein: CASSFGGAGTYEQYF.

This rearrangement joins TRBV5-1 to TRBJ1-6, with a weak D call TRBD1 (5 bases). The germline gives CDR1 SGHRS, CDR2 YFSETQ. Trimming stripped 4 bases from V and 9 bases from J, with 17 bases between. The CDR3 has 15 residues. The CDR3 loop reads CASSPDGAWGSPLHF. The CDR3 nucleotides read TGCGCCAGCAGCCCGGATGGGGCTTGGGGTTCACCCCTCCACTTT.

This clone was recorded a few times. The rearrangement uses TRBV27 and TRBJ2-3; 11 nucleotides align to TRBD2. Germline V lookup: CDR1 MNHEY, CDR2 SMNVEV (reference sequence). The CDR3 has 17 amino acids. Trimming took 2 bases from V and 4 from J; bases not matched to a gene: 8. The CDR3 DNA reads as TGTGCCAGCAGTTTAGGGGCTAGCGGGGGGACAGCAGATACGCAGTATTTT. Translated: CASSLGASGGTADTQYF.

DNA of the CDR3: TGTGCCAGCAGCTTAGATCCGAGCAACTACAATGAGCAGTTCTTC. Protein sequence: CASSLDPSNYNEQFF. The chain is built from TRBV11-2 and TRBJ2-1; D remains ambiguous. Germline CDR1 SGHAT, CDR2 FQNNGV. V was pared by 0 bases and J by 3 bases, with 9 bases between. The CDR3 runs 15 residues. The whole variable domain, filled in from reference TRBV11-2 and TRBJ2-1, reads EAGVAQSPRYKIIEKRQSVAFWCNPISGHATLYWYQQILGQGPKLLIQFQNNGVVDDSQLPKDRFSAERLKGVDSTLKIQPAKLEDSAVYLCASSLDPSNYNEQFFGPGTRLTVL.

The chain uses TRBV9 and TRBJ2-3, with 7 bases identical to TRBD1. The CDR3 is 16 residues long. V lost 2 bases, J lost 2 bases, and 8 bases stayed unmatched. Germline V gene lookup returns CDR1 SGDLS and CDR2 YYNGEE. The CDR3 DNA follows: TGTGCCAGCAGCGTCCGACAGGGAACACACACAGATACGCAGTATTTT. This sequence encodes CASSVRQGTHTDTQYF.

The chain recombines TRBV20-1 with TRBJ2-1, with 8 bases matching TRBD2. Unmatched junction bases numbered 2, after V lost 7 bases and J lost 6 bases. The CDR3 has 11 residues. CDR1 is DFQATT and CDR2 is SNEGSKA in the germline V gene (reference sequence). Here the CDR3 DNA reads TGCAGTGGGCGGGAGGTCAATGAGCAGTTCTTC. This codes for CSGREVNEQFF.

The chain joins TRBV19 to TRBJ1-6, with a tentative D call TRBD1 (5 bases). The length of the CDR3 is 14 residues. Germline V CDR1 and CDR2: LNHDA, SQIVND (reference sequence). V lost 9 bases to trimming and J lost 5 bases, with 14 bases between them. CDR3 in DNA: TGTGCCAGCAGGGCGCGGCAGGATAATTCACCCCTCCACTTT. Its translation: CASRARQDNSPLHF.

This chain joins TRBV29-1 and TRBJ2-2; perhaps TRBD2 as D (6 bases). The CDR3 loop spans 14 amino acids. Germline-derived CDR1 and CDR2 are SQVTM and ANQGSEA. With 3 bases removed from V and 3 bases from J, the gap between germline ends came to 11 bases. CDR3 DNA: TGCAGCGTTGAGTGGGGGACTTACACCGGGGAGCTGTTTTTT. Amino acids: CSVEWGTYTGELFF.

The chain couples TRBV29-1 to TRBJ1-4; D may be TRBD1 (5 bases). Germline CDR1 SQVTM, CDR2 ANQGSEA. V lost 7 bases and J 5 bases, leaving 11 bases between the germline ends. The CDR3 has 12 residues. Here the CDR3 reads CSAGTPNEKLFF. For the CDR3, the DNA is TGCAGCGCCGGGACTCCGAATGAAAAACTGTTTTTT.

The chain links TRBV19 to TRBJ2-7; 10 positions agree with TRBD1. The J segment lost 1 base and the V segment lost 7 bases, leaving 4 bases of the junction unmatched. The CDR3 runs 14 residues. Germline lookup yields CDR1 LNHDA and CDR2 SQIVND (reference sequence). CDR3 sequence: CASTLGQGSYEQYF. DNA for the CDR3: TGTGCCAGTACCCTGGGACAGGGGTCCTACGAGCAGTACTTC.

The V and J genes are TRBV19 and TRBJ1-5; weak D call: TRBD1 (6 bases). The CDR3 runs to 16 residues. Germline-derived CDR1 and CDR2 are LNHDA and SQIVND (reference sequence). The V gene lost 3 bases and the J gene lost 1 base, with 13 bases spanning the gap. The CDR3 here is CASSMGPQGSNQPQHF. Here the CDR3 DNA reads TGTGCCAGTAGTATGGGACCTCAGGGGAGCAATCAGCCCCAGCATTTT.

The chain combines TRBV4-1 with TRBJ2-5; D gene unclear. Germline V CDR1 and CDR2: MGHRA, YSYEKL. V dropped 0 bases and J dropped 4 bases, with 9 bases sitting between them. The CDR3 extends over 14 amino acids. The CDR3 spells CASSQEPSGETQYF. In DNA form, the CDR3 reads TGCGCCAGCAGCCAAGAACCCTCGGGAGAGACCCAGTACTTC.

The chain couples TRBV5-1 to TRBJ2-5; 9 nucleotides line up with TRBD1. The CDR3 spans 15 residues. The J segment lost 3 bases and the V segment lost 4 bases, leaving 7 bases of the junction unmatched. Per germline, CDR1 SGHRS and CDR2 YFSETQ. This CDR3 is CASSVVRDREETQYF. The CDR3 nucleotides read TGCGCCAGCAGCGTAGTCCGGGACAGGGAAGAGACCCAGTACTTC.

Notes on this clone: This sample includes further DNA sequences coding for the same CDR3. CDR3 in amino acids: CATRSGGRTEAFF. DNA for the CDR3: TGTGCCACCCGGAGCGGGGGTAGGACTGAAGCTTTCTTT. V is TRBV24-1 and J is TRBJ1-1, with TRBD1 as a possible D gene (5 bases). CDR1 is KGHDR, CDR2 SFDVKD, per germline. Trimming left V 9 bases short and J 5 bases short, with 15 bases between. This CDR3 has 13 residues.

The V and J genes are TRBV4-1 and TRBJ1-4, with TRBD1 matching over 7 bases. This CDR3 is 14 amino acids long. CDR1 and CDR2 (germline): MGHRA, YSYEKL. The V segment lost 4 bases and the J segment 8 bases; nucleotides outside the gene matches: 7. CDR3 in DNA: TGCGCCAGCAGCCCCTCCTCCAGGGGGGAAAAACTGTTTTTT. It is translated as CASSPSSRGEKLFF.

The DNA for the CDR3 is TGCGCCAGCAGCCAAGATCTGACAGGGCGGAATTCACCCCTCCACTTT. Protein sequence: CASSQDLTGRNSPLHF. The chain employs TRBV4-1 and TRBJ1-6; 7 positions match TRBD1. The CDR3 spans 16 residues. Germline values: CDR1 MGHRA, CDR2 YSYEKL. Unmatched junction bases numbered 6, after V lost 0 bases and J lost 7 bases.

The rearrangement joins TRBV7-3 to TRBJ1-1, with 12 bases identical to TRBD1. V dropped 3 bases and J dropped 2; count of bases not matched to a gene: 7. Germline-derived CDR1 and CDR2 are SGHTA and FQGTGA. The CDR3 is 17 amino acids. CDR3 region: CASSLIPGQGANTEAFF. In DNA, the CDR3 is TGTGCCAGCAGCTTGATCCCGGGACAGGGGGCTAACACTGAAGCTTTCTTT.

The chain carries TRBV9 and TRBJ2-5; 11 bases line up with TRBD2. V lost 3 bases to trimming and J lost 2 bases; unmatched junction nucleotides: 3. This CDR3 has 15 amino acids. Germline-derived CDR1 and CDR2 are SGDLS and YYNGEE. The CDR3 bases are TGTGCCAGCAGCGAGACTAGCGGGATACAAGAGACCCAGTACTTC. It yields the protein CASSETSGIQETQYF.

The chain has TRBV7-9 and TRBJ2-3; 10 nucleotides match TRBD1. The CDR3 consists of 15 residues. CDR1 is SEHNR and CDR2 is FQNEAQ in the germline V gene (reference sequence). The J segment lost 4 bases and the V segment lost 4 bases, leaving 5 bases of the junction unmatched. Here the CDR3 DNA reads TGTGCCAGCAGCTGGGGACAGGGGACCGCAGATACGCAGTATTTT. Translated, it gives CASSWGQGTADTQYF.

The chain carries TRBV29-1 and TRBJ1-2; 8 positions agree with TRBD1. The CDR3 length is 16 residues. Trimming took 0 bases from V and 8 from J; bases not matched to a gene: 14. Germline V lookup: CDR1 SQVTM, CDR2 ANQGSEA. As DNA, the CDR3 is TGCAGCGTTGAAGATTTAGGACAGGGAGTTCCCGACGGCTACACCTTC. Its translation: CSVEDLGQGVPDGYTF.

The rearrangement links TRBV28 to TRBJ1-2; D is perhaps TRBD1 (6 bases). The V gene lost 5 bases and the J gene lost 3 bases, with 13 bases spanning the gap. The CDR3 is 14 residues long. From germline, CDR1 is MDHEN and CDR2 SYDVKM. The chain's CDR3 is CASSPRQDYYGYTF. The CDR3 region has the DNA TGTGCCAGCAGTCCCCGACAGGACTACTATGGCTACACCTTC.

The J gene is TRBJ2-6, the V gene TRBV12-5; 9 nucleotides line up with TRBD1. CDR1 and CDR2 from the germline V gene are LGHNT and FRNRAP. V lost 5 bases, J lost 0 bases, and 8 bases stayed unmatched. CDR3 size: 18 residues. Written as DNA, the CDR3 is TGTGCTAGTGGTCCAGGGACAGGGTGGGACTCTGGGGCCAACGTCCTGACTTTC. Its protein product is CASGPGTGWDSGANVLTF. Full variable domain (outside the CDR3, taken from reference TRBV12-5 and TRBJ2-6): DARVTQTPRHKVTEMGQEVTMRCQPILGHNTVFWYRQTMMQGLELLAYFRNRAPLDDSGMPKDRFSAEMPDATLATLKIQPSEPRDSAVYFCASGPGTGWDSGANVLTFGAGSRLTVL.